This is a list of T cell receptor beta chains from one sample in a study of metastatic and nonmetastatic thyroid tumors. Using MiXCR, TCRdb reanalyzed the PCR reads. The sample yields under 15,000 clones, 28% seen once. Sequenced material: tumor tissue. The source is a female donor with papillary thyroid cancer or a benign thyroid nodule (not recorded which). Some clones in this sample may be carry-over from other donors' samples. The CDR3 runs from the conserved cysteine through the conserved F or W. D genes are given only for firm matches. Only some rows state a clone size, as once, few, many or a class for expanded clones.

TRBV10-2,NA,NA,TRBJ2-1,TGCGCCAGCAGTGAGTCGGGCCTCCCGACAGAATACAATGAGCAGTTCTTC,CASSESGLPTEYNEQFF
TRBV5-1,NA,few,TRBJ2-5,TGCGCCAGCAGCTATCGGCAGGGGAAAGGGGAGACCCAGTACTTC,CASSYRQGKGETQYF
TRBV7-9,TRBD2,many,TRBJ2-1,TGTGCCAGCAGCTCCGGACTAGACAATGAGCAGTTCTTC,CASSSGLDNEQFF
TRBV20-1,NA,NA,TRBJ1-5,TGCAGTGCTAGGCGCTCGGGACACAGCAATCAGCCCCAGCATTTT,CSARRSGHSNQPQHF
TRBV19,NA,medium-sized,TRBJ1-2,TGTGCCAGTAGTCGGGGAGGGAATTATGGCTACACCTTC,CASSRGGNYGYTF
TRBV13,TRBD1,NA,TRBJ1-2,TGTGCCAGCAGCCGTACTGACAGGGTTGAGGGCTATGGCTACACCTTC,CASSRTDRVEGYGYTF
TRBV4-1,NA,few,TRBJ2-2,TGCGCCAGCAGCCAATTCGGCGGGACGAACACCGGGGAGCTGTTTTTT,CASSQFGGTNTGELFF
TRBV4-1,NA,many,TRBJ2-1,TGCGCCAGCAGCCTCTCTGGGTCAGCGAGCTCCTACAATGAGCAGTTCTTC,CASSLSGSASSYNEQFF
TRBV12-3/TRBV12-4,NA,few,TRBJ2-3,TGTGCCAGCAGTTTAGGTCCTTTCGATACGCAGTATTTT,CASSLGPFDTQYF
TRBV11-2,NA,once,TRBJ2-1,TGTTCCAGCAGCCCCGGACGTAGCTCTTACAATGAGCAGTTCTTC,CSSSPGRSSYNEQFF
TRBV6-5,TRBD2,NA,TRBJ2-1,TGTGCCAGCAGTTATGCTAGCGGGAGTCTTTCCTACAATGAGCAGTTCTTC,CASSYASGSLSYNEQFF
TRBV25-1,NA,NA,TRBJ2-3,TGTGCCAGCAGTGAGGGGGGACCCACAGATACGCAGTATTTT,CASSEGGPTDTQYF
TRBV20-1,NA,NA,TRBJ2-7,TGCAGTGCTAAATCACCTCCGCCTAGCGATACCTACGAGCAGTACTTC,CSAKSPPPSDTYEQYF
TRBV28,TRBD2,few,TRBJ2-2,TGTGCCAGCAGCCGCCTGGCGGGAGGGCCTGACACCGGGGAGCTGTTTTTT,CASSRLAGGPDTGELFF
TRBV28,NA,NA,TRBJ2-1,TGTGCCAGCAGTTTAGGGCCGCCCAACTCCTACAATGAGAAGTTCTTC,CASSLGPPNSYNEKFF
TRBV29-1,NA,many,TRBJ2-1,TGCAGCGTTGTTAACAGCCTTTCCTACAATGAGCAGTTCTTC,CSVVNSLSYNEQFF
TRBV19,TRBD1,NA,TRBJ1-3,TGTGCCAGTACCGTGCGTGGGACAGCTGGAAACACCATATATTTT,CASTVRGTAGNTIYF
TRBV6-5,TRBD1,NA,TRBJ2-1,TGTGCCAGCAGTTACGACAGGGGGCATACTGAGCAGTTCTTC,CASSYDRGHTEQFF
TRBV18,NA,many,TRBJ1-2,TGTGCCAGCTCACCCCCGCCGGGCAGTTCCTATGGCTACACCTTC,CASSPPPGSSYGYTF
TRBV6-1,NA,medium-sized,TRBJ2-1,TGTGCCAGCACCCTAGGGGCGGGTAACTACAATGAGCAGTTCTTC,CASTLGAGNYNEQFF
TRBV10-3,TRBD1,many,TRBJ1-1,TGTGCCATCAGTGAGTCGACAGGGCCGAACACTGAAGCTTTCTTT,CAISESTGPNTEAFF
TRBV20-1,NA,NA,TRBJ1-1,TGCAGCTTCGGGTGGAACACTGAAGCTTTCTTT,CSFGWNTEAFF
TRBV27,NA,NA,TRBJ2-5,TGTGCCAGCAGCCCTCTCGGTCGGGAGACCCAGTACTTC,CASSPLGRETQYF
TRBV12-3/TRBV12-4,TRBD2,NA,TRBJ2-1,TGTGCCAGCAGTCGTAGCGGGAGGGATGACAATGAGCAGTTCTTC,CASSRSGRDDNEQFF
TRBV9,NA,NA,TRBJ2-5,TGTGCCAGCAGCCTAGGGCCTGCGGAGACCCAGTACTTC,CASSLGPAETQYF
TRBV7-3,NA,medium-sized,TRBJ1-1,TGTGCCAGCAGCTTAACCGGGTCCCCGAACACTGAAGCTTTCTTT,CASSLTGSPNTEAFF
TRBV5-1,TRBD1,once,TRBJ1-1,TGCGCCAGCAGCCAAACAGGGGGCTTTGACACTGAAGCTTTCTTT,CASSQTGGFDTEAFF
TRBV20-1,NA,NA,TRBJ1-5,TGCAGTGCCGTCAACGCTGGGGGCGCGCGAATTATAGGCAATCAGCCCCAGCATTTT,CSAVNAGGARIIGNQPQHF
TRBV27,NA,few,TRBJ1-5,TGTGCCAGCAGTGTGGACGGCAATCAGCCCCAGCATTTT,CASSVDGNQPQHF
TRBV30,NA,medium-sized,TRBJ2-2,TGTGCCTGGAGATGGACACCGAATGGCGGGGAGCTGTTTTTT,CAWRWTPNGGELFF